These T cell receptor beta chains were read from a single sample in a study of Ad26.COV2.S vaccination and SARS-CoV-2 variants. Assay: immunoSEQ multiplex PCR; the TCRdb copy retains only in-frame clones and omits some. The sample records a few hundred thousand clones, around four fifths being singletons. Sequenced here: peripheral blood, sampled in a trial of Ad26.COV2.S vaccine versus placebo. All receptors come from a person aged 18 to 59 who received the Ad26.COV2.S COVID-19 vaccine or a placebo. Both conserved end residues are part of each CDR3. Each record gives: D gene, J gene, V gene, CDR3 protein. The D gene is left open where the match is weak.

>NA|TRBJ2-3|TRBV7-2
CASSTLKSDTQYF
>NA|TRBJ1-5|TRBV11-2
CASSLGTLSNQPQHF
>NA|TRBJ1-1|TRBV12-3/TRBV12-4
CASTPMGDTEAFF
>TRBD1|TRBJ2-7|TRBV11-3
CASSPRTGSAYEQYF
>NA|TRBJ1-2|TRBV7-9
CASSLVPGPNYGYTF
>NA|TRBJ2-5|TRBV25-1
CASSEIGGPSGTQYF
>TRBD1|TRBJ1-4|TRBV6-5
CASGDRGLGEKLFF
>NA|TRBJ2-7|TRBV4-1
CASSQGPTGGRNYEQYF
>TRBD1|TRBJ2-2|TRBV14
CASSGGNGTGDTGELFF
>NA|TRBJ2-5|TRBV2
CASATSQETQYF
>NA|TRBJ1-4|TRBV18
CASSPPRSRSNEKLFF
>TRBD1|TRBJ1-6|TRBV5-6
CASSLARGQRYSPLHF
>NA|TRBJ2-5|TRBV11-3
CASSSRGETQYF
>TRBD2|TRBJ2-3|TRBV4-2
CASSQVLAGGTDTQYF
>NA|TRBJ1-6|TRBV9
CASSVVGRANSPLHF
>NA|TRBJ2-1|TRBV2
CASSEAPSKLFF
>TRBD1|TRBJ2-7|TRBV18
CASSPRDRIYEQYF
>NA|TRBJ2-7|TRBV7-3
CASSLPGTLSYEQYF
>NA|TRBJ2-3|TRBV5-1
CASCPDPGTDTQYF
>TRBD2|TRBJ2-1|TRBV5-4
CASSVIAGGPEQFF
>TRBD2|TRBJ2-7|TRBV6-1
CASSEAWREESGQYF
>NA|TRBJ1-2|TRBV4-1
CASSQGGGVIGYTF
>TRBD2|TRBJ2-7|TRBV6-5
CASSSGGGGEQYF
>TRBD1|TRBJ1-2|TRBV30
CAWSGDRGIDGYTF
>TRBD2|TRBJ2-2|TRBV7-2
CASSGRLARAGELFF
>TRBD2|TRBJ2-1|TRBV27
CASSRIGTSKNEQFF
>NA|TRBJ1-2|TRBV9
CASSVESRSYGYTF
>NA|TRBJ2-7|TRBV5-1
CASGAQGLSYEQYF
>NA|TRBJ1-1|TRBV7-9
CASSWGRGLWGEAFF
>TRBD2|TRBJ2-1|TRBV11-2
CASSLGGGSGSYNEQFF
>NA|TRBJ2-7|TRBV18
CASSPSGDGGEQYF
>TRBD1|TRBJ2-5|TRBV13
CASSPRTGLLSETQYF
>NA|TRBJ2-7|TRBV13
CASSSPDRSSYEQYF
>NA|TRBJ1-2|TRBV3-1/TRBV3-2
CASSHVPATGYTF
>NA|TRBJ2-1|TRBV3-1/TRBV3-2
CASSQVGGPYNEQFF
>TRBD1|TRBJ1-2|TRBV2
CASSLPGQLYGYTF
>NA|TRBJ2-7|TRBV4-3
CASSQESVSYEQYF
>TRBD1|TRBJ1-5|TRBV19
CASSTRQGAQPQHF
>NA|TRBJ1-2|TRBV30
CAEMTVGYTF
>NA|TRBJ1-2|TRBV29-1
CSVTSTPGDLGYTF
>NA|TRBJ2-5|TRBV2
CASFSVGVRAETQYF
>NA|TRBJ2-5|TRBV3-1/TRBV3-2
CASSQDPGASQETQYF
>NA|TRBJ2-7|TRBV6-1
CASSERVGTYEQYF